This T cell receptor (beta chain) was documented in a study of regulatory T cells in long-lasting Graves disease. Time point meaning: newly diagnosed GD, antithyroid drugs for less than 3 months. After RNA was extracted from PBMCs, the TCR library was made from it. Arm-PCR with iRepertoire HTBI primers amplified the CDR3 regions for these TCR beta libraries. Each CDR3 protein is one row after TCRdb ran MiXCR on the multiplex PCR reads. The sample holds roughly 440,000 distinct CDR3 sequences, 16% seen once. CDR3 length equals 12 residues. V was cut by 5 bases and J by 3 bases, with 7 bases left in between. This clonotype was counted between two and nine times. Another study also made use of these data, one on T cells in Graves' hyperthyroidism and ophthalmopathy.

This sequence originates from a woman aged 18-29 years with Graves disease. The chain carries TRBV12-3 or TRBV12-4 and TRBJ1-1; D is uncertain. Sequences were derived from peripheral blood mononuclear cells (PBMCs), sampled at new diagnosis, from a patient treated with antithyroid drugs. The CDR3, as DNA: TGTGCCAGCAGTATTATGTACACTGAAGCTTTCTTT. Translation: CASSIMYTEAFF.